This note documents a single T cell receptor (beta chain) sequence. Its antigen remains unidentified. These data come from a study of a mutant IDH1 vaccine in newly diagnosed glioma. Specified time point: week 23, last vaccination. One vaccine dose held 300 ug of mutant IDH1 20-mer peptide and came with topical imiquimod. The protocol was immunoSEQ multiplex PCR, while the TCRdb copy is restricted to in-frame clones and leaves out a portion. The data show under 50,000 clones, 75% to 95% seen once. The germline CDR1 and CDR2 sequences are WNHNN and SYGVQD (reference sequence). Trimming cost V 3 bases and J 1 base; bases outside gene matches: 8. The CDR3 is 16 residues long.

The specimen was PBMCs, collected from a glioma patient whose treatment included an IDH1 peptide vaccine. This clonotype was obtained from a middle-aged man with glioma. The genes are TRBV10-1 and TRBJ1-1, with 7 positions matching TRBD1. The CDR3 reads CASSEVGPGGNTEAFF. In nucleotides, the CDR3 is TGCGCCAGCAGTGAAGTCGGTCCAGGGGGGAACACTGAAGCTTTCTTT.